This TCR beta chain was profiled in a study of cytomegalovirus exposure and HLA in healthy donors (dated by TCRdb to the late 2010s). About the full investigation: An earlier analysis of some 600 of the donors reported 250 to 350 Gb of sequence data and 117 million unique TCR beta sequences obtained from 180 million or so T cells. About 320 gigabases of sequencing data and tens of millions of unique TCR sequences were included in an early release covering under 650 HLA-typed donors. Among the roughly 430 genotyped donors, approximately 76% belonged to the genetic ancestry cluster associated with self-reported Caucasian donors. The study aimed to test whether signatures of past pathogen exposure could be identified by cataloging public T cell receptors. The study profiled the T cell repertoires of under 700 subjects by immunosequencing and related them to cytomegalovirus serostatus. A separate validation cohort of 100 to 150 different subjects was used in addition to the roughly 720-subject first cohort. High-throughput TCR immunosequencing, statistical association of individual TCRs with disease status, and machine learning were combined to predict cytomegalovirus infection status. To study patterns of TCR occurrence, a later analysis re-analyzed previously published TCR beta repertoires from 666 donors and added high-resolution HLA genotyping. In the later analysis, no new phenotypic data were used to find candidate immune exposures; instead, reliance was placed on TCR beta sequences and their occurrence across donors. An earlier analysis of some 600 of the donors applied high-throughput TCR beta sequencing to assess whether each TCR beta V gene segment acted as functional or pseudogenic. Donor age, sex, ethnicity and CMV serostatus were compiled alongside the repertoire data. Genome-wide SNP genotypes for about 65% of the 666 donors were used in a later genetic analysis, which treated that subset as a discovery cohort. Every repertoire in the discovery cohort had been generated on one and the same sequencing platform. HLA typing included class I and class II loci at four-digit resolution. Typing coverage differed by locus: A, B, C, DRB1 and DQB1 were typed in about 620-630 donors, DQA1 in 522, DPA1 in over 600, and DPB1 in 450 to 480. Roughly five DR-DQ haplotypes were treated as single units for association and clustering because of strong linkage in the cohort. Among over 350 genotyped donors of the cohort, an average of approximately 240,000 unique TCR beta nucleotide sequences were sequenced per donor, around a sixth of them non-productive. The investigation overall reported the following: Linkage disequilibrium might explain the correlated functional status among segregating V segments, but an unknown experimental factor could not be excluded. When HLA alleles, especially DR and DQ, strongly co-occurred, TCR associations were difficult to assign to individual alleles. At a false discovery rate of 0.05, a later analysis linked 15,000 to 20,000 TCR beta sequences to specific HLA alleles. HLA typing was unavailable for some donors at each locus, so association tests used only the typed subset. While some public TCRs were present in many individuals, most TCR sequences turned up only very rarely across donors. The study gave a list of under 200 TCR beta chains associated with cytomegalovirus. Some IMGT-functional V segments, including TRBV6-2 and TRBV6-3, could not be distinguished by the 87-base-pair reads and were therefore excluded. A further reported finding was that TCR beta sequences accurately predicted the HLA-A and HLA-B alleles for most subjects in the first cohort. In a later analysis, HLA-associated TCR beta chains showed more clonal expansion and lower generation probabilities than non-associated chains that were equally common. According to a later analysis, most CMV-associated TCR beta chains appeared to be HLA-restricted, and the HLA associations seemed to be driven largely by CMV exposure. Three of the identified cytomegalovirus-associated TCR beta chains were confirmed in vitro to be specific for cytomegalovirus antigens. Cytomegalovirus status was reported to be diagnosed by the classifier with high specificity and sensitivity in both the original and validation cohorts. Sequencing depth was assumed to be roughly uniform across donors in the presence/absence analyses, though that assumption may not hold. An association between a missense DCLRE1C variant and V-gene and J-gene trimming of TCR beta chains was found in a later genetic analysis and replicated in an independent cohort. This cohort had only TCR beta chains sequenced, and the lack of alpha or paired-chain data limited which features could be detected. Compared with the roughly 670-donor mean, donors in an Asian-associated ancestry cluster had fewer N-insertions in productive TCRs, according to a later genetic analysis. A cluster of highly shared sequence variants was judged likely to be a technical artifact of the sequencing pipeline. Because counts were too low, more than 15 rarely observed V segments, including chromosome 9 orphons, were excluded from the earlier analysis of several hundred of the donors. In an earlier analysis of approximately 590 of the donors, most TCR beta V segments were observed in productive rearrangements about 87% or about 30% of the time, broadly matching IMGT annotations. A later analysis reported that several top co-occurrence clusters appeared linked to parvovirus B19, influenza, CMV and Epstein-Barr virus. In a later analysis, TCR association rates were found to vary across HLA loci, with the most associated TCRs seen for DRB1 alleles and the fewest for HLA-C alleles. The only immune exposure information available for the cohort was CMV serostatus. The authors suggested that the approach could potentially be extended to other disease states and immunological phenotypes.

About this clone: There is no known antigen for this receptor. No base quality values were provided; no much bigger clone lies one nucleotide off.

Libraries came from the immunoSEQ multiplex PCR assay. For the multiplex PCR, a mixture combining 60 forward primers for TCR Vbeta segments and 13 reverse primers for TCR Jbeta segments was used. The CDR3 region of rearranged TCR beta genes was amplified from genomic DNA by a multiplex PCR assay. Amplified TCR beta libraries were sequenced as 87-base-pair reads on the Illumina HiSeq System. Per the authors' processing: In a later analysis, around 80 million unique TCR beta chains were counted across the approximately 670 repertoires, and roughly 11 million of these chains were shared by at least two donors. Raw reads were error-corrected and collapsed into unique sequences by a nearest-neighbor algorithm in which closely related sequences were merged to remove PCR and sequencing errors. Alignment of CDR3 sequences to IMGT reference sequences was used to assign V, D and J gene segments. For a sequence to be retained, a match of at least six nucleotides was required to both a V gene segment and a J gene segment. Rearrangements were called productive when the CDR3 lacked stop codons and stayed in frame with V and J; all others were non-productive. CDR3 was defined according to IMGT convention as the region running from the second conserved V-encoded cysteine to the conserved J-encoded phenylalanine. The earlier analysis of some 580 of the donors excluded any sequence lacking an unambiguous match to a single V gene segment. An earlier analysis of fewer than 750 of the donors called V segments functional above 56.7% productive rearrangements and segregating when the between-donor standard deviation exceeded 5%. A statistical classification framework was built for diagnosing cytomegalovirus status from the catalog of TCR beta chain sequences. In a later analysis, V and J genes were assigned by comparing TCR nucleotide sequences against IMGT/GENE-DB human TR gene sequences. In a later analysis, CDR3 sequences and most-parsimonious VDJ recombination scenarios were assigned using the TCRdist pipeline. In a later analysis, each TCR beta chain was defined by its CDR3 amino acid sequence together with its V-gene family, and reads lacking a unique V-gene family were excluded. In a later analysis, fewer than 650 highly shared, low-generation-probability nucleotide sequences were removed to address suspected cross-contamination and a sequencing artifact. In a later analysis, a clonal expansion index for each public chain was calculated from normalized within-repertoire ranks of inferred template counts. Generation probabilities in a later analysis came from a VDJ recombination model fitted to out-of-frame rearrangements, and those results were checked against IGoR. Hypergeometric tests were used in a later analysis to score TCR-TCR, TCR-HLA and TCR-CMV co-occurrence, with a repertoire-size bias correction applied to the TCR pairs. To estimate false discovery rates, a later analysis permuted the HLA or CMV assignments 20 times. In a later analysis, co-occurring TCRs were grouped with DBSCAN, and TCRdist sequence similarity was added when clustering was performed within HLA-allele-positive subsets. Repertoires with fewer than 30,000 or more than 120,000 public chains, plus five repertoires with anomalous nucleotide sharing, were excluded from co-occurrence clustering. Not all clones reach the TCRdb copy of this immuneACCESS table, which keeps in-frame sequences only. Checked studies attribute under half of the gap to unresolved V genes and leave the rest unexplained. V, J and clone size derive from that table, while D and trimming were established from the DNA sequence. The sample table contains approximately 210,000 clones; only one count was recorded for more than 70% of them. 1.1% of the sample is held by the ten biggest clonotypes.

The germline V gene gives CDR1 as KGHSH and CDR2 as LQKENI. Inclusive of the bounding cysteine and phenylalanine, the CDR3 is 15 residues long. Of the read, only the CDR3 DNA is kept; its 45 bases are in frame from base 1. V and J are truncated by 6 bases and 3 bases respectively, leaving an intervening sequence of 15 bases. The cohort consisted of fewer than 700 healthy bone marrow donors. At the time of sampling, every cohort member was nominally healthy, though immune exposures that went unrecorded were likely present. The donor tested CMV seronegative, placing the donor among the roughly 400 seronegative members of the cohort. A peripheral blood sample was collected from each donor, and TCR beta sequencing was performed on peripheral blood mononuclear cells. The Qiagen DNeasy Blood Extraction Kit was used to extract genomic DNA from the blood cell samples.

The V and J segments used are TRBV18 and TRBJ2-1; TRBD1 is perhaps the D gene, given 6 matching bases. The sequence was collected from a woman aged 40 to 50 in good health and CMV-seronegative. Sequencing was carried out using PBMCs. The DNA is TGTGCCAGCTCTCCAAGTAGGGGGAACTACAATGAGCAGTTCTTC. Translation gives CASSPSRGNYNEQFF.